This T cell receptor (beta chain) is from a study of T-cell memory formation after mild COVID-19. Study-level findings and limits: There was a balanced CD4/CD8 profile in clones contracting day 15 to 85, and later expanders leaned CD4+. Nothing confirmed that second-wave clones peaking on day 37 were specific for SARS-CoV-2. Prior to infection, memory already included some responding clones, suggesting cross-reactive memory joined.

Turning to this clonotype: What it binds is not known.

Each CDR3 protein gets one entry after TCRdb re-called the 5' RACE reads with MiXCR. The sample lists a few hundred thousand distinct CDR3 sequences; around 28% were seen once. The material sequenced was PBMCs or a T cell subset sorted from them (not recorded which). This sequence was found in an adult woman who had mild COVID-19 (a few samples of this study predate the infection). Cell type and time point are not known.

CDR3 protein: CASSLGPTSGSFGEQYF. The DNA for the CDR3 is TGTGCCAGCAGCTTAGGTCCGACTAGCGGGAGTTTCGGCGAGCAGTACTTC. The chain recombines TRBV7-9 with TRBJ2-7; TRBD2 aligns across 12 bases. V trimming: 1 base; J trimming: 6 bases; junction bases outside the gene matches: 10. CDR1 is SEHNR and CDR2 is FQNEAQ in the germline V gene (reference sequence). CDR3 size: 17 residues.